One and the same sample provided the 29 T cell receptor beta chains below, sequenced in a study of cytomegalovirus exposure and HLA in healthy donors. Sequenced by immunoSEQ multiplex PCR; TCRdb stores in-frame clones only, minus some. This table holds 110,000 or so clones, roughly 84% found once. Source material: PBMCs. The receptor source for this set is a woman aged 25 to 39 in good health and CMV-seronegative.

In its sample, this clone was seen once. This CDR3 reads CASRLGGGAEDTQYF. CDR3 coding DNA: TGTGCCAGCAGACTCGGCGGGGGGGCAGAAGATACGCAGTATTTT. This chain joins TRBV5-4 and TRBJ2-3; 9 positions agree with TRBD2. Trimming took 5 bases from V and 5 from J; bases not matched to a gene: 9. CDR3 size: 15 residues. Germline values: CDR1 SGHNT, CDR2 YYREEE (reference sequence).

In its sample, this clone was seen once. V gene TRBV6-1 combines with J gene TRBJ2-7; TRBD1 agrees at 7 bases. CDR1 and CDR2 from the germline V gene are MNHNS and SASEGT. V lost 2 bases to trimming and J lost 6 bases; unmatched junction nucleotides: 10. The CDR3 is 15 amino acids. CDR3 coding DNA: TGTGCCAGCAGTGAAACCGGAGAGGGGGCGCGCGAGCAGTACTTC. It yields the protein CASSETGEGAREQYF.

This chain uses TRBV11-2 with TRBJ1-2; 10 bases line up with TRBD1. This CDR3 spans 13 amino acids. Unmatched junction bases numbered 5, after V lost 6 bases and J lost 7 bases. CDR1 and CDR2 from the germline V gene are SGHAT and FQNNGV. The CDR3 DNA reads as TGTGCCAGCAGTCAGGACAGGGGGAGTGGCTACACCTTC. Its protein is CASSQDRGSGYTF.

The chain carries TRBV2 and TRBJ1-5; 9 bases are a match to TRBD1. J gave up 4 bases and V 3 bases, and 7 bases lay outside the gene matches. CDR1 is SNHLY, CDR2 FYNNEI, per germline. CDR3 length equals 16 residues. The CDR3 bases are TGTGCCAGCAGTGATTGGTTGGGACAGGGAAATCAGCCCCAGCATTTT. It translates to CASSDWLGQGNQPQHF.

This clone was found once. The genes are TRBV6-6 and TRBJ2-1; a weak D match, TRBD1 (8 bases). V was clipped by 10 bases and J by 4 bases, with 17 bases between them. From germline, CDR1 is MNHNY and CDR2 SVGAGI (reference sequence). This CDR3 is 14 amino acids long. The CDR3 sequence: CAINRGGIYNEQFF. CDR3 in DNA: TGTGCCATCAACAGGGGGGGGATTTACAATGAGCAGTTCTTC.

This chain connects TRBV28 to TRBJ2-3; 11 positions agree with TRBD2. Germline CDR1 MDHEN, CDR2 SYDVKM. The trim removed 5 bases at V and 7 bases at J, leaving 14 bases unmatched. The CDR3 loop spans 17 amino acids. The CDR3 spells CASSPLASGGYLHTQYF. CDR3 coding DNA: TGTGCCAGCAGTCCCCTCGCTAGCGGGGGGTATCTTCATACGCAGTATTTT.

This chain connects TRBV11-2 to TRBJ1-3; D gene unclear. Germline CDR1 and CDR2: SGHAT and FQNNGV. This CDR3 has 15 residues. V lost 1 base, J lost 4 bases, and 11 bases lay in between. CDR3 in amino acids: CASSLGPESGNTIYF. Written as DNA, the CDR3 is TGTGCCAGCAGCTTAGGTCCGGAGTCGGGAAACACCATATATTTT.

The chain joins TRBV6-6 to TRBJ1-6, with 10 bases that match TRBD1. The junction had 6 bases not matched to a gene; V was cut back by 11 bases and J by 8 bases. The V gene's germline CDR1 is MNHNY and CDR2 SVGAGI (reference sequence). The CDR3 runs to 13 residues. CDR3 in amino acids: CAGRQGADSPLHF. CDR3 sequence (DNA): TGTGCCGGGAGACAGGGGGCTGATTCACCCCTCCACTTT.

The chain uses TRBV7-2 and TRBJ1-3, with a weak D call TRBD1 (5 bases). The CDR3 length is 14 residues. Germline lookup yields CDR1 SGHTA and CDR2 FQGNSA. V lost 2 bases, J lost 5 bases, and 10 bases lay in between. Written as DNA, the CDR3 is TGTGCCAGCAGCTTAAGTCAGGGCAGAAACACCATATATTTT. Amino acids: CASSLSQGRNTIYF.

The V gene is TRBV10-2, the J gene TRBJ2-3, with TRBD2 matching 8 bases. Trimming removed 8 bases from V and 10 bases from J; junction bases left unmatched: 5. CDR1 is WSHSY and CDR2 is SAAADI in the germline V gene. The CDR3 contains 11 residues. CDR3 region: CASHTSGAQYF. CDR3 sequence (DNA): TGCGCCAGCCATACTAGCGGCGCGCAGTATTTT.

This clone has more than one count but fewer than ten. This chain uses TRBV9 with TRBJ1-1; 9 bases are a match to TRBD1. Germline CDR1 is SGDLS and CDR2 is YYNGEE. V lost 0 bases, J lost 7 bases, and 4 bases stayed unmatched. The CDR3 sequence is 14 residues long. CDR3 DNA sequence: TGTGCCAGCAGCGTAGACAGGGGGCAGGGTGAAGCTTTCTTT. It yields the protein CASSVDRGQGEAFF.

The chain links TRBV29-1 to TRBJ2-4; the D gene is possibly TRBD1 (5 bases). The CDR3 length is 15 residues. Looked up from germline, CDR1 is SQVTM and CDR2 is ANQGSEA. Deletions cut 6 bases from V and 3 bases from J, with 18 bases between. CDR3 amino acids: CSVWLPGSGKNIQYF. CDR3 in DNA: TGCAGCGTATGGTTGCCAGGGTCTGGCAAAAACATTCAGTACTTC.

CDR3 sequence (DNA): TGTGCCAGCAGCCGGCGGACTAGCGGGGGTAACTACAATGAGCAGTTCTTC. Translating it yields CASSRRTSGGNYNEQFF. The V call is TRBV14, the J call TRBJ2-1; TRBD2 matches at 13 bases. The CDR3 length is 17 residues. The germline CDR1 and CDR2 sequences are SGHDN and FVKESK. The V and J ends lost 4 bases and 3 bases, in that order; junction bases with no gene match: 6.

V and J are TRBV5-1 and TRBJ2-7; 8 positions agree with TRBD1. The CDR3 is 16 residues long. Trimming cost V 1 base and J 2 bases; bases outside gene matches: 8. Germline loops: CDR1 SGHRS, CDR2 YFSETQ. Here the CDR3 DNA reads TGCGCCAGCAGCTTGAGAGGGACAGGACGAACCTACGAGCAGTACTTC. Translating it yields CASSLRGTGRTYEQYF.

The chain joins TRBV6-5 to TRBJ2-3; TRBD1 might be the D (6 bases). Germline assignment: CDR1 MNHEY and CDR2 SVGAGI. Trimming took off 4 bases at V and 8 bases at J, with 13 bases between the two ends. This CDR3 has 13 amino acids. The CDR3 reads CASSSFRGLTQYF. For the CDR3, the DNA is TGTGCCAGCAGTTCCTTCAGGGGCCTTACGCAGTATTTT.

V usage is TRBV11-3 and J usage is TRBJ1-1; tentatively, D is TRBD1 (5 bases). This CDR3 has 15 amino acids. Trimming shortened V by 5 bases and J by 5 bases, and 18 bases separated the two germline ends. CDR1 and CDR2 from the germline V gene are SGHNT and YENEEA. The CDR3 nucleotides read TGTGCCAGCAGCCCTGGGGGTTGGAGGGGAACTGAAGCTTTCTTT. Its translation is CASSPGGWRGTEAFF.

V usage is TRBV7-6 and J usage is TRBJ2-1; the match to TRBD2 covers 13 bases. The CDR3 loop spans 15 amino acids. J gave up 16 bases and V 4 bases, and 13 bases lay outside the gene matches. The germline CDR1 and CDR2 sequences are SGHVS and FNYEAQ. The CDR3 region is CASSSTSGGAPWFFF. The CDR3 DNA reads TGTGCCAGCAGCTCAACTAGCGGGGGGGCCCCCTGGTTTTTCTTC.

CDR3 amino acids: CASSRGQDNEQFF. The CDR3 coding sequence is TGTGCCAGCAGCCGAGGACAGGACAATGAGCAGTTCTTC. The gene calls are TRBV9 and TRBJ2-1, with TRBD1 matching over 7 bases. V shed 4 bases, J shed 5 bases, and the junction held 3 bases outside the gene matches. Germline V gene sequence: CDR1 SGDLS, CDR2 YYNGEE. The CDR3 runs to 13 residues.

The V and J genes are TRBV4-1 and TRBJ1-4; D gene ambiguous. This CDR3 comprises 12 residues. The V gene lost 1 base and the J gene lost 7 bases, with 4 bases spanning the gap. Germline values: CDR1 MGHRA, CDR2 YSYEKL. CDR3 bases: TGCGCCAGCAGCCAAGTAGTTGAAAAACTGTTTTTT. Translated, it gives CASSQVVEKLFF.

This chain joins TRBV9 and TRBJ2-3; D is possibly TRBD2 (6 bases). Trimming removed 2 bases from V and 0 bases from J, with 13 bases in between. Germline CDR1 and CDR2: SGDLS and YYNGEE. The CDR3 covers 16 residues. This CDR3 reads CASSVDAGQSTDTQYF. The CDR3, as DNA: TGTGCCAGCAGCGTCGATGCGGGGCAAAGCACAGATACGCAGTATTTT.

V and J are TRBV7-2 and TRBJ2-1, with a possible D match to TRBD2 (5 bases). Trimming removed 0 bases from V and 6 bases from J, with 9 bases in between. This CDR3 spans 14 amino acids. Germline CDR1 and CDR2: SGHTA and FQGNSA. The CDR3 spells CASSLADRGNEQFF. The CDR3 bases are TGTGCCAGCAGCTTAGCGGACCGGGGCAATGAGCAGTTCTTC.

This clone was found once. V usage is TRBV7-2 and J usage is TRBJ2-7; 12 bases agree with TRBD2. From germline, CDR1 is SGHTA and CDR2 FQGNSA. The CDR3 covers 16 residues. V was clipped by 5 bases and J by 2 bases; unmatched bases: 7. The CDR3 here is CASSALAGGVAYEQYF. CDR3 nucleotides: TGTGCCAGCAGCGCCCTAGCGGGGGGGGTGGCCTACGAGCAGTACTTC. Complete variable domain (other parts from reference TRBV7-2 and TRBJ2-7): GAGVSQSPSNKVTEKGKDVELRCDPISGHTALYWYRQSLGQGLEFLIYFQGNSAPDKSGLPSDRFSAERTGGSVSTLTIQRTQQEDSAVYLCASSALAGGVAYEQYFGPGTRLTVT.

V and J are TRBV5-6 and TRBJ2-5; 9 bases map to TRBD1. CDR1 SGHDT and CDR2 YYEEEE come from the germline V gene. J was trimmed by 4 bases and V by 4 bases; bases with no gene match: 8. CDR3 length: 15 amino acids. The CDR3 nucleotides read TGTGCCAGCAGCCCGGGACAGGGCAAGGCAGAGACCCAGTACTTC. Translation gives CASSPGQGKAETQYF.

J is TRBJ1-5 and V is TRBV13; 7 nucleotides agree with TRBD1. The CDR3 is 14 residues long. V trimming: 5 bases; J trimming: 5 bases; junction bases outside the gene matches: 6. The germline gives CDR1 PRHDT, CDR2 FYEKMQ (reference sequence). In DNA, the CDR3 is TGTGCCAGCAGCCAGGGACAGAGCCATCAGCCCCAGCATTTT. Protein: CASSQGQSHQPQHF.

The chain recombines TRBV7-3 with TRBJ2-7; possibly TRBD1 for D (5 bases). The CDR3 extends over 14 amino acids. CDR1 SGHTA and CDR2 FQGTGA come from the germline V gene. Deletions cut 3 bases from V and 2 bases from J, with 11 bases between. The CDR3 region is CASSLSGSAYEQYF. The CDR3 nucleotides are TGTGCCAGCAGCTTGTCAGGGTCGGCCTACGAGCAGTACTTC.

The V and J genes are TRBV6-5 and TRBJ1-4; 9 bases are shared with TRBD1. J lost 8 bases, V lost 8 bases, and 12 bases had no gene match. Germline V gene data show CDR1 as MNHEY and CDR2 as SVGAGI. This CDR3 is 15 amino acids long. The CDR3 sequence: CASGRTGGVYEKLFF. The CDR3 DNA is TGTGCCAGCGGACGAACAGGGGGCGTATACGAAAAACTGTTTTTT.

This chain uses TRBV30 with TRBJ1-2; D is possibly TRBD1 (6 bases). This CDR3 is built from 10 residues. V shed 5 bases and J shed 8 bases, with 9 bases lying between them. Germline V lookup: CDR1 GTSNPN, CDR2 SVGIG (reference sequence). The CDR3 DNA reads TGTGCCTGGGGGGGCCCCGGCTACACCTTC. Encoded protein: CAWGGPGYTF.

The CDR3, as DNA: TGTGCCAGTGGACAGGGGGCTGGAAACACCATATATTTT. Translation gives CASGQGAGNTIYF. The rearrangement uses TRBV6-6 and TRBJ1-3, with 10 positions matching TRBD1. CDR1 and CDR2 from the germline V gene are MNHNY and SVGAGI (reference sequence). Losses at the gene ends were 9 bases for V and 2 bases for J; bases not matched to a gene: 1. This CDR3 comprises 13 residues.

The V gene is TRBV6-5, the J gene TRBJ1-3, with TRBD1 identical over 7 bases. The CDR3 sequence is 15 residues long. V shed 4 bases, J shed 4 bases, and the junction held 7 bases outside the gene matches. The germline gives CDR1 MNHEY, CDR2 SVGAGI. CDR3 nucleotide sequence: TGTGCCAGCAGTTCTACAGGGGCTCCCGGAAACACCATATATTTT. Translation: CASSSTGAPGNTIYF.